One and the same sample provided the 23 T cell receptor beta chains below, sequenced in a study of sequential checkpoint blockade in melanoma. This sample's treatment: randomized to nivolumab then ipilimumab (arm A) or the reverse (arm B). The assay was immunoSEQ multiplex PCR, and TCRdb's table has in-frame clones only and misses some. The profile shows some 4,100 clones, roughly a fifth of them singletons. This material consisted of tumor tissue (inferred from file names), taken from a patient given nivolumab and ipilimumab in sequence. The receptors come from a human donor with melanoma.

Only a few counts were recorded for this clone. CDR3 DNA: TGCAGCGTGGATGGGGGGGCTGTTGGCTATGGCTACACCTTC. This codes for CSVDGGAVGYGYTF. The rearrangement links TRBV29-1 to TRBJ1-2, with D possibly matching TRBD1 (6 bases). V lost 6 bases and J lost 4, with 18 bases in between. The CDR3 covers 14 residues. Germline V gives CDR1 SQVTM, CDR2 ANQGSEA.

J is TRBJ2-1 and V is TRBV6-8; 9 bases map to TRBD2. This CDR3 is built from 15 residues. Trimming removed 2 bases from V and 6 bases from J; junction bases left unmatched: 5. CDR1 and CDR2 from the germline V gene are MNHGY and SAAAGT. The CDR3 region is CASSYASGESNEQFF. DNA for the CDR3: TGTGCCAGCAGTTACGCTAGCGGGGAATCCAATGAGCAGTTCTTC.

This clone has a handful of counts. V gene TRBV28 combines with J gene TRBJ1-2, with 10 bases aligning to TRBD1. Germline V gene lookup returns CDR1 MDHEN and CDR2 SYDVKM. The length of the CDR3 is 15 residues. V was pared by 6 bases and J by 2 bases, with 6 bases of the junction left unmatched. The CDR3 DNA is TGTGCCAGCAGCCCGGGACAGGGGCGAAACTATGGCTACACCTTC. Protein: CASSPGQGRNYGYTF.

The genes are TRBV18 and TRBJ2-3; no clear D. V lost 0 bases to trimming and J lost 6 bases, with 10 bases between them. Germline CDR1 reads KGHSH; CDR2 reads LQKENI. The CDR3 sequence is 14 residues long. DNA of the CDR3: TGTGCCAGCTCACCACCACCTGGATGGGATACGCAGTATTTT. This sequence encodes CASSPPPGWDTQYF.

The table lists this clone with a few counts. The chain combines TRBV6-8 with TRBJ2-7; the D call may be TRBD1 or TRBD2 (6 bases each). CDR1 and CDR2 (germline): MNHGY, SAAAGT. Between the trimmed V and J ends, which lost 6 bases and 2 bases, there was a span of 14 bases. This CDR3 spans 14 amino acids. The CDR3 sequence: CASSGGGPPYEQYV. The CDR3 nucleotides are TGTGCCAGCAGCGGAGGGGGGCCCCCCTACGAGCAGTACGTC.

The CDR3 region has the DNA TGTGCCAGCAGCTTACAAGGGCCTAATTCACCCCTCCACTTT. Amino acid sequence: CASSLQGPNSPLHF. The chain uses TRBV11-3 and TRBJ1-6; no firm D call. V was cut by 2 bases and J by 6 bases, with 8 bases left in between. Germline loops: CDR1 SGHNT, CDR2 YENEEA. The CDR3 runs to 14 residues.

This clone is termed hyperexpanded. The chain couples TRBV15 to TRBJ1-4, with D unclear. Trimming removed 3 bases at V and 7 bases at J, with 12 bases between. From germline, CDR1 is LNHNV and CDR2 YYDKDF (reference sequence). The CDR3 is made up of 14 amino acids. As DNA, the CDR3 is TGTGCCACCAGCAGGGGGAAGGCGAGTGAAAAACTGTTTTTT. Translated, it gives CATSRGKASEKLFF.

The table lists this clone with a few counts. V gene TRBV19 combines with J gene TRBJ2-7; 9 bases align to TRBD1. After removal of 5 bases from V and 5 bases from J, the junction contained 7 bases not matched to a gene. Germline V gene data show CDR1 as LNHDA and CDR2 as SQIVND (reference sequence). CDR3 size: 14 residues. The CDR3 sequence: CASSFGQGFDEQYF. Written as DNA, the CDR3 is TGTGCCAGTAGTTTCGGACAGGGGTTCGACGAGCAGTACTTC. The full variable domain, its missing parts supplied by reference TRBV19 and TRBJ2-7, is DGGITQSPKYLFRKEGQNVTLSCEQNLNHDAMYWYRQDPGQGLRLIYYSQIVNDFQKGDIAEGYSVSREKKESFPLTVTSAQKNPTAFYLCASSFGQGFDEQYFGPGTRLTVT.

This clone was counted only a few times. This chain joins TRBV30 and TRBJ2-6, with 9 positions matching TRBD1. J lost 4 bases, V lost 2 bases, and 9 bases had no gene match. Germline V gene sequence: CDR1 GTSNPN, CDR2 SVGIG (reference sequence). The CDR3 has 17 residues. For the CDR3, the DNA is TGTGCCTGGAGTCCGCCGGGGACAGGGTCAGGGGCCAACGTCCTGACTTTC. This gives the protein CAWSPPGTGSGANVLTF.

Here the CDR3 DNA reads TGTGCTAGTGACGCCGGGCCCGCCCAGTTCTTC. Translating gives CASDAGPAQFF. The rearrangement joins TRBV12-5 to TRBJ2-1; unclear D gene. The CDR3 runs to 11 residues. Trimming took 7 bases from V and 13 from J, leaving 14 bases between them. Germline CDR1 LGHNT, CDR2 FRNRAP.

This clone is classed as medium-sized. The chain joins TRBV6-8 to TRBJ1-4; D not resolved. The length of the CDR3 is 18 residues. The V gene lost 0 bases and the J gene lost 5 bases, with 19 bases spanning the gap. CDR1 is MNHGY, CDR2 SAAAGT, per germline. CDR3 DNA: TGTGCCAGCAGTTACTCAACAGAAAACAGAGCCTCCAATGAAAAACTGTTTTTT. Protein product: CASSYSTENRASNEKLFF.

The chain is built from TRBV14 and TRBJ2-5; D unresolved. CDR1 and CDR2 from the germline V gene are SGHDN and FVKESK. The CDR3 consists of 15 residues. V lost 0 bases, J lost 0 bases, and 8 bases lay in between. As DNA, the CDR3 is TGTGCCAGCAGCCAAGAGGACGCGTACCAAGAGACCCAGTACTTC. Its protein is CASSQEDAYQETQYF.

A few counts support this clone. The chain has TRBV11-3 and TRBJ2-2, with 13 bases matching TRBD2. The V gene end was trimmed by 4 bases and the J gene end by 6 bases; junction bases not matched to a gene: 11. Looked up from germline, CDR1 is SGHNT and CDR2 is YENEEA. The CDR3 covers 18 residues. The CDR3 is CASSSYTTLAGGPGELFF. The CDR3, as DNA: TGTGCCAGCAGCTCATACACCACACTAGCGGGGGGGCCCGGGGAGCTGTTTTTT.

The rearrangement joins TRBV19 to TRBJ1-5, with unresolved D. Trimming left V 5 bases short and J 5 bases short, with 22 bases between. Germline loops: CDR1 LNHDA, CDR2 SQIVND (reference sequence). The CDR3 is made up of 17 amino acids. The CDR3 DNA is TGTGCCAGTAGTCCTCGGTCTTGGGGTTACGGGGATCAGCCCCAGCATTTT. Translating it yields CASSPRSWGYGDQPQHF.

This clone occurred a few times. The rearrangement links TRBV6-8 to TRBJ2-5; 12 bases map to TRBD2. The CDR3 is 18 residues long. Germline-derived CDR1 and CDR2 are MNHGY and SAAAGT. The V segment lost 0 bases and the J segment 4 bases; nucleotides outside the gene matches: 9. The CDR3 region has the DNA TGTGCCAGCAGTTACTCGATTCTAGCGGGGGGGCCCCGAGAGACCCAGTACTTC. Translating it yields CASSYSILAGGPRETQYF.

This clone was counted at least ten times. The genes are TRBV9 and TRBJ2-5, with 7 bases aligning to TRBD2. The CDR3 sequence is 12 residues long. V trimming: 6 bases; J trimming: 3 bases; junction bases outside the gene matches: 2. The germline V gene encodes CDR1 SGDLS and CDR2 YYNGEE. The CDR3 protein is CASKLAEETQYF. The DNA for the CDR3 is TGTGCCAGCAAGCTAGCGGAAGAGACCCAGTACTTC.

Judged by abundance, this clone is medium-sized. The CDR3 nucleotides are TGTGCCAGCAGCTTAAGTGGGGGCAACACTGAAGCTTTCTTT. Protein: CASSLSGGNTEAFF. The chain recombines TRBV11-3 with TRBJ1-1; a weak D match, TRBD1 (6 bases). V was pared by 2 bases and J by 2 bases, with 9 bases between. Germline V lookup: CDR1 SGHNT, CDR2 YENEEA. The CDR3 totals 14 residues.

Only a few counts were recorded for this clone. This chain connects TRBV28 to TRBJ2-4, with 8 bases matching TRBD1. There are 15 residues in the CDR3. Germline V gene lookup returns CDR1 MDHEN and CDR2 SYDVKM. V gave up 6 bases and J gave up 5 bases; unmatched junction bases: 9. The CDR3 nucleotides read TGTGCCAGCAGCCTAGACCCAGGGGGCGAAAACATTCAGTACTTC. Its translation is CASSLDPGGENIQYF.

This clone occurred a few times. This chain connects TRBV28 to TRBJ2-1; TRBD2 agrees at 12 bases. The CDR3 has 16 residues. Germline-derived CDR1 and CDR2 are MDHEN and SYDVKM. V was clipped by 2 bases and J by 7 bases; unmatched bases: 6. In DNA form, the CDR3 reads TGTGCCAGCAGTTTAAAGACTAGCGGGGGAATAAATGAGCAGTTCTTC. It yields the protein CASSLKTSGGINEQFF.

This clone qualifies as medium-sized (0.01 to 0.1%). The V and J genes are TRBV15 and TRBJ1-1; D is perhaps TRBD1 (6 bases). The CDR3 is 16 residues long. Germline CDR1 LNHNV, CDR2 YYDKDF (reference sequence). V was cut by 0 bases and J by 1 base, with 12 bases left in between. The CDR3: CATSRDPNRANTEAFF. The CDR3 DNA reads TGTGCCACCAGCAGAGATCCTAACAGGGCGAACACTGAAGCTTTCTTT.

The chain combines TRBV5-1 with TRBJ2-2, with 7 nucleotides matching TRBD1. The CDR3 is 14 residues long. Germline values: CDR1 SGHRS, CDR2 YFSETQ. J gave up 5 bases and V 5 bases, and 6 bases lay outside the gene matches. CDR3 loop: CASSTGQVTGELFF. The CDR3 nucleotides are TGCGCCAGCAGTACCGGACAGGTTACCGGGGAGCTGTTTTTT.

This chain uses TRBV19 with TRBJ2-1, with a tentative D call TRBD1 (6 bases). Trimming took 3 bases from V and 4 from J, leaving 19 bases between them. The CDR3 length is 17 residues. Germline V gives CDR1 LNHDA, CDR2 SQIVND (reference sequence). CDR3 DNA: TGTGCCAGTAGTATTCGTCTCCCATGGGGGCCTTACAATGAGCAGTTCTTC. Amino acids: CASSIRLPWGPYNEQFF.

This clone appeared once. The chain links TRBV29-1 to TRBJ2-3; TRBD2 agrees at 9 bases. This CDR3 region has 12 residues. Germline V gives CDR1 SQVTM, CDR2 ANQGSEA. The CDR3 sequence: CGGGGAPDTQYF. The CDR3 region has the DNA TGCGGGGGCGGGGGGGCCCCAGATACGCAGTATTTT.